This is a list of T cell receptor beta chains from one sample in a study of regulatory T cells in long-lasting Graves disease. TCRdb processed the multiplex PCR reads anew with MiXCR; each CDR3 protein has one entry. Seen here are around 400,000 distinct CDR3 sequences, over 12% observed once, and the top ten hold about 8%. The sample was also reused in another study, on T cells in Graves' hyperthyroidism and ophthalmopathy.

The sample was peripheral blood mononuclear cells (PBMCs), taken at new diagnosis, from a patient treated with antithyroid drugs. The receptors stem from a woman aged 40 to 49 with Graves disease. The CDR3 runs from the conserved cysteine through the conserved F or W. Each record gives: J gene, V gene, CDR3 protein.

j_call: TRBJ1-2; v_call: TRBV12-5; cdr3_aa: CASGLPILSGSQYGYTF
j_call: TRBJ1-4; v_call: TRBV29-1; cdr3_aa: CSGGNRGFGEKLFF
j_call: TRBJ1-2; v_call: TRBV10-3; cdr3_aa: CAISELWTGGNGYTF
j_call: TRBJ2-3; v_call: TRBV5-1; cdr3_aa: CASIPDTSTDTQYF
j_call: TRBJ2-1; v_call: TRBV27; cdr3_aa: CASSPSPGDLEGEQFF
j_call: TRBJ1-1; v_call: TRBV3-1; cdr3_aa: CASSQGTGGGEAFF
j_call: TRBJ2-6; v_call: TRBV10-3; cdr3_aa: CAISDTPRFGANVLTF
j_call: TRBJ2-7; v_call: TRBV30; cdr3_aa: CAGLRSASSYEQYF
j_call: TRBJ2-3; v_call: TRBV4-3; cdr3_aa: CASSQTGTGISDTQYF
j_call: TRBJ1-2; v_call: TRBV30; cdr3_aa: CAWNEEYGYTF
j_call: TRBJ2-1; v_call: TRBV24-1; cdr3_aa: CATSDLNSYNEQFF
j_call: TRBJ2-7; v_call: TRBV20-1; cdr3_aa: CSATQMGLAGSSYEQYF
j_call: TRBJ2-5; v_call: TRBV5-1; cdr3_aa: CASSQTGLAQETQYF
j_call: TRBJ2-7; v_call: TRBV20-1; cdr3_aa: CSARGQGNRDEQYF
j_call: TRBJ2-3; v_call: TRBV3-1; cdr3_aa: CASSPIRRASTDTQYF
j_call: TRBJ2-1; v_call: TRBV14; cdr3_aa: CASSTGREDNEQFF
j_call: TRBJ1-6; v_call: TRBV29-1; cdr3_aa: CSVQENSNSPLHF
j_call: TRBJ1-4; v_call: TRBV5-1; cdr3_aa: CASSPELTGNEKLFF
j_call: TRBJ2-5; v_call: TRBV12-3/TRBV12-4; cdr3_aa: CASSPYRDRGRRETQYF
j_call: TRBJ2-7; v_call: TRBV11-2; cdr3_aa: CASSLGTGGTREQYF
j_call: TRBJ1-2; v_call: TRBV20-1; cdr3_aa: CSARGQGYYGYTF
j_call: TRBJ2-5; v_call: TRBV29-1; cdr3_aa: CSVTSGSMGETQYF
j_call: TRBJ1-4; v_call: TRBV3-1; cdr3_aa: CASSRRGAGSHNEKLFF
j_call: TRBJ2-7; v_call: TRBV20-1; cdr3_aa: CSARSRGDRRLANEQYF
j_call: TRBJ2-2; v_call: TRBV5-1; cdr3_aa: CASSLEPTNTGELFF
j_call: TRBJ2-3; v_call: TRBV29-1; cdr3_aa: CSVRLAGGDTQYF
j_call: TRBJ2-3; v_call: TRBV2; cdr3_aa: CASSRWTSGTGDSDTQYF
j_call: TRBJ2-7; v_call: TRBV6-2/TRBV6-3; cdr3_aa: CATQRGSNSYEQYF
j_call: TRBJ2-7; v_call: TRBV29-1; cdr3_aa: CSVGTGTFSYEQYF
j_call: TRBJ2-1; v_call: TRBV10-3; cdr3_aa: CAISETGLNEQLF
j_call: TRBJ2-1; v_call: TRBV5-1; cdr3_aa: CASSEEILAGRTYNEQFF
j_call: TRBJ1-2; v_call: TRBV29-1; cdr3_aa: CSVVTGGAHYGYTF